The 26 T cell receptor beta chains reported below all come from one sample, sequenced in a study of OX40 agonist ivuxolimab in advanced cancers. Sequencing was performed with immunoSEQ multiplex PCR; in TCRdb, only in-frame clones are kept and a portion is missing. The sample lists about 9,700 clones; approximately 70% were seen once. The sequences come from CD4+ or CD8+ T cells sorted from blood, collected in a trial of the OX40 agonist ivuxolimab. Every receptor here comes from an adult with an advanced solid tumor such as melanoma, head and neck, liver or kidney cancer.

The rearrangement joins TRBV27 to TRBJ1-1; TRBD1 aligns across 8 bases. CDR1 and CDR2 from the germline V gene are MNHEY and SMNVEV (reference sequence). V gave up 6 bases and J gave up 2 bases; unmatched junction bases: 5. The CDR3 totals 14 residues. As DNA, the CDR3 is TGTGCCAGCAGGGGGGACAGGTCCAACACTGAAGCTTTCTTT. This translates into CASRGDRSNTEAFF.

This clone has just one count. The chain couples TRBV28 to TRBJ2-7; the D is unclear. CDR1 and CDR2 (germline): MDHEN, SYDVKM. The CDR3 sequence is 12 residues long. Trimming pared 1 base from V and 7 bases from J, leaving 8 bases between. The CDR3 bases are TGTGCCAGCAGTTTATATTCCTCTGAGCAGTACTTC. Translating it yields CASSLYSSEQYF.

The CDR3 nucleotides read TGTGCCAGCAGCAAAGTTCCGGGACAGCCCTACGAGCAGTACTTC. Its translation is CASSKVPGQPYEQYF. This chain uses TRBV21-1 with TRBJ2-7; TRBD1 was called by the table and not checked on the DNA. TRBV21-1 is given as a pseudogene. There are 15 residues in the CDR3.

V and J are TRBV4-3 and TRBJ2-7, with a tentative D call TRBD1 (6 bases). V lost 0 bases and J 3 bases, leaving 12 bases between the germline ends. Per germline, CDR1 LGHNA and CDR2 YSLEER. The CDR3 totals 15 residues. CDR3 DNA: TGCGCCAGCAGCCAAGATCGGCAGGGGAACTACGAGCAGTACTTC. Protein: CASSQDRQGNYEQYF.

The V and J genes are TRBV27 and TRBJ2-2; weak D call: TRBD1 (6 bases). V was cut by 3 bases and J by 0 bases, with 14 bases left in between. Germline values: CDR1 MNHEY, CDR2 SMNVEV (reference sequence). The CDR3 is 17 amino acids. CDR3 bases: TGTGCCAGCAGTTTGAGAAGAAGGGGGACGAACACCGGGGAGCTGTTTTTT. This codes for CASSLRRRGTNTGELFF.

This clone was counted between two and nine times. The V call is TRBV7-8, the J call TRBJ2-1, with D maybe TRBD2 (7 bases). V lost 2 bases and J 8 bases, leaving 16 bases between the germline ends. Per germline, CDR1 SGHVS and CDR2 FQNEAQ. This CDR3 has 15 residues. CDR3 nucleotide sequence: TGTGCCAGCAGCTTAACGGGGGGCGATGGCGATGAGCAGTTCTTC. As protein: CASSLTGGDGDEQFF.

The chain recombines TRBV4-3 with TRBJ2-7; TRBD2 is a possible D gene (6 bases). Germline CDR1 is LGHNA and CDR2 is YSLEER. The CDR3 runs 14 residues. V lost 4 bases to trimming and J lost 1 base, with 11 bases between them. The CDR3, as DNA: TGCGCCAGCAGCCTAGGAGGGGAGTCCTACGAGCAGTACTTC. Translating gives CASSLGGESYEQYF.

The chain couples TRBV5-1 to TRBJ2-5; TRBD1 agrees at 10 bases. Per germline, CDR1 SGHRS and CDR2 YFSETQ. With V trimmed by 4 bases and J by 5 bases, 8 bases remained unmatched. The CDR3 totals 15 residues. Here the CDR3 reads CASSPVGTGDETQYF. CDR3 DNA: TGCGCCAGCAGCCCGGTAGGGACAGGGGATGAGACCCAGTACTTC.

The J gene is TRBJ2-7, the V gene TRBV5-1; no clear D gene. The V end was cut by 1 base, the J end by 4 bases, with 6 bases between. Germline V gives CDR1 SGHRS, CDR2 YFSETQ. The CDR3 covers 12 residues. CDR3: CASSLNVYEQYF. The CDR3 nucleotides are TGCGCCAGCAGCTTGAACGTATACGAGCAGTACTTC.

This chain uses TRBV15 with TRBJ2-5, with 7 bases that match TRBD2. V shed 0 bases and J 0 bases; nucleotides not matched to a gene: 7. Per germline, CDR1 LNHNV and CDR2 YYDKDF (reference sequence). This CDR3 spans 17 amino acids. The CDR3, as DNA: TGTGCCACCAGCAGAGATCGGACGAGCGGGAACCAAGAGACCCAGTACTTC. Residues: CATSRDRTSGNQETQYF. Full variable domain (missing parts from reference TRBV15 and TRBJ2-5): DAMVIQNPRYQVTQFGKPVTLSCSQTLNHNVMYWYQQKSSQAPKLLFHYYDKDFNNEADTPDNFQSRRPNTSFCFLDIRSPGLGDTAMYLCATSRDRTSGNQETQYFGPGTRLLVL.

The chain recombines TRBV7-9 with TRBJ2-7; D possibly corresponds to TRBD2 (6 bases). V lost 4 bases, J lost 5 bases, and 15 bases lay in between. Germline assignment: CDR1 SEHNR and CDR2 FQNEAQ (reference sequence). CDR3 length: 14 amino acids. This CDR3 reads CASSSTRGIHEQYF. The CDR3 DNA sequence: TGTGCCAGCAGCTCGACCCGGGGGATCCACGAGCAGTACTTC.

This clone rates as medium-sized. The chain carries TRBV28 and TRBJ1-4; 8 bases agree with TRBD1. V lost 6 bases, J lost 8 bases, and 11 bases stayed unmatched. This CDR3 is built from 15 residues. Germline V gene sequence: CDR1 MDHEN, CDR2 SYDVKM. CDR3 DNA sequence: TGTGCCAGCAGCTTCATGGACAGGGAGGCCGAAAAACTGTTTTTT. Translated: CASSFMDREAEKLFF. Based on the CDR3 plus reference TRBV28 and TRBJ1-4, the full variable domain is DVKVTQSSRYLVKRTGEKVFLECVQDMDHENMFWYRQDPGLGLRLIYFSYDVKMKEKGDIPEGYSVSREKKERFSLILESASTNQTSMYLCASSFMDREAEKLFFGSGTQLSVL.

V and J are TRBV27 and TRBJ2-1, with TRBD1 matching 9 bases. The CDR3 sequence is 12 residues long. J lost 12 bases, V lost 5 bases, and 5 bases had no gene match. Germline V gives CDR1 MNHEY, CDR2 SMNVEV (reference sequence). CDR3 amino acids: CASSPGTGWQFF. CDR3 sequence (DNA): TGTGCCAGCAGTCCGGGGACAGGGTGGCAGTTCTTC.

The genes are TRBV5-1 and TRBJ2-7, with TRBD2 matching 7 bases. The CDR3 spans 14 residues. V shed 4 bases, J shed 4 bases, and the junction held 8 bases outside the gene matches. Germline values: CDR1 SGHRS, CDR2 YFSETQ. The CDR3 here is CASSTYSGVYEQYF. In DNA form, the CDR3 reads TGCGCCAGCAGCACCTACAGCGGGGTGTACGAGCAGTACTTC. Filled out from reference TRBV5-1 and TRBJ2-7, the complete variable domain reads KAGVTQTPRYLIKTRGQQVTLSCSPISGHRSVSWYQQTPGQGLQFLFEYFSETQRNKGNFPGRFSGRQFSNSRSEMNVSTLELGDSALYLCASSTYSGVYEQYFGPGTRLTVT.

CDR3 region: CASSEGAGDTEAFF. Here the CDR3 DNA reads TGTGCCAGCAGCGAGGGGGCGGGGGACACTGAAGCTTTCTTT. This chain links TRBV9 with TRBJ1-1, with 7 positions matching TRBD1. Trimming at V came to 3 bases and at J to 3 bases, leaving 5 bases not matched to a gene. Germline lookup yields CDR1 SGDLS and CDR2 YYNGEE. The CDR3 has 14 amino acids.

The V call is TRBV15, the J call TRBJ2-2; D gene uncertain. The CDR3 is 16 amino acids. Germline CDR1 LNHNV, CDR2 YYDKDF (reference sequence). Between the trimmed V and J ends, which lost 2 bases and 0 bases, there was a span of 10 bases. As DNA, the CDR3 is TGTGCCACCAGCAGATCTTCCACTGCGAACACCGGGGAGCTGTTTTTT. Its protein is CATSRSSTANTGELFF.

By share, this clone ranks as large. The gene calls are TRBV21-1 and TRBJ1-1. TRBV21-1 is deemed a pseudogene. There are 15 residues in the CDR3. CDR3 nucleotides: TGTGCCAGCAGCAAAGCTGCGGGGCGGTATACTGAAGCTTTCTTT. Its translation: CASSKAAGRYTEAFF.

This clone is judged medium-sized (0.01 to 0.1%). The chain is built from TRBV5-6 and TRBJ2-2; D uncertain. V was trimmed by 1 base and J by 6 bases, leaving 16 bases between them. The CDR3 spans 16 residues. The germline V gene encodes CDR1 SGHDT and CDR2 YYEEEE. In nucleotides, the CDR3 is TGTGCCAGCAGCTTGTCCCCCCGGGCAGGACCCGGGGAGCTGTTTTTT. Translated: CASSLSPRAGPGELFF.

CDR3 in amino acids: CASRPGQGLGTQYF. The CDR3 nucleotides are TGTGCCAGCAGGCCGGGACAGGGTCTTGGGACCCAGTACTTC. The V gene is TRBV6-5, the J gene TRBJ2-5; 9 positions match TRBD1. The CDR3 loop spans 14 amino acids. J lost 7 bases, V lost 6 bases, and 9 bases had no gene match. Germline values: CDR1 MNHEY, CDR2 SVGAGI.

Relative to its sample, this clone is hyperexpanded. The chain employs TRBV27 and TRBJ1-4, with D tentatively TRBD1 (5 bases). The CDR3 extends over 15 amino acids. Per the germline V gene, CDR1 is MNHEY and CDR2 is SMNVEV (reference sequence). V lost 2 bases to trimming and J lost 3 bases, with 10 bases between them. The CDR3 is CASSLGGVSNEKLFF. Written as DNA, the CDR3 is TGTGCCAGCAGTTTAGGGGGTGTCTCTAATGAAAAACTGTTTTTT.

The chain uses TRBV4-3 and TRBJ1-2, with 7 nucleotides matching TRBD1. Germline V gives CDR1 LGHNA, CDR2 YSLEER. V dropped 4 bases and J dropped 8; count of bases not matched to a gene: 10. The length of the CDR3 is 14 residues. The CDR3 is CASSPSSRGSGYTF. The CDR3 DNA reads as TGCGCCAGCAGCCCCTCTAGCAGGGGGAGCGGCTACACCTTC.

The J gene is TRBJ2-7, the V gene TRBV19; 7 bases are shared with TRBD1. The CDR3 has 18 residues. The V gene end was trimmed by 6 bases and the J gene end by 7 bases; junction bases not matched to a gene: 24. Germline CDR1 LNHDA, CDR2 SQIVND (reference sequence). This CDR3 reads CASSPLVNPRQGPGEQYF. CDR3 bases: TGTGCCAGTAGCCCCCTCGTCAATCCGAGACAGGGCCCAGGGGAGCAGTACTTC.

The CDR3 nucleotides read TGTGCCAGCAGCCCTCGGGACACTAAAAACATTCAGTACTTC. It encodes CASSPRDTKNIQYF. The chain uses TRBV11-2 and TRBJ2-4; D possibly corresponds to TRBD1 (6 bases). CDR1 and CDR2 from the germline V gene are SGHAT and FQNNGV. The CDR3 spans 14 residues. V lost 5 bases and J lost 4, with 12 bases in between.

This clone turned up a few times. CDR3 amino acids: CSVGNTEAFF. CDR3 in DNA: TGCAGCGTCGGGAACACTGAAGCTTTCTTT. The chain has TRBV29-1 and TRBJ1-1; D unresolved. The germline V gene encodes CDR1 SQVTM and CDR2 ANQGSEA. The CDR3 is 10 amino acids. V was cut by 6 bases and J by 1 base, with 3 bases left in between.

The chain links TRBV19 to TRBJ1-1, with D uncertain. The CDR3 totals 13 residues. CDR1 LNHDA and CDR2 SQIVND come from the germline V gene (reference sequence). Deletions cut 7 bases from V and 1 base from J, with 10 bases between. The CDR3 reads CASIRVQNTEAFF. The CDR3 nucleotides are TGTGCCAGTATCCGGGTTCAGAACACTGAAGCTTTCTTT.

V gene TRBV7-2 combines with J gene TRBJ2-2; tentative D call: TRBD2 (6 bases). The CDR3 extends over 15 amino acids. Germline CDR1 reads SGHTA; CDR2 reads FQGNSA. The V end lost 5 bases, the J end lost 1 base, and 11 bases lay between the germline ends. The CDR3: CASSPAGGNTGELFF. In nucleotides, the CDR3 is TGTGCCAGCAGCCCCGCCGGGGGGAACACCGGGGAGCTGTTTTTT.